Following are 26 T cell receptor beta chains from one sample sequenced in a study of T cell repertoires in cytomegalovirus infection. These receptors are not linked to any known antigen. One entry per CDR3 protein, called by TCRdb with MiXCR from the reads. This sample has roughly 860,000 distinct CDR3 sequences; 30% to 35% occur once, and the top ten carry under 15%. Sequencing used cultured CD8+ T cells from PBMCs, obtained from culture after CMV antigen stimulation. These receptors were taken from a human donor in good health (CMV status not recorded). Some clones in this sample may be carry-over from other donors' samples.

The table lists this clonotype with many counts. The gene calls are TRBV12-3 or TRBV12-4 and TRBJ2-7; D gene ambiguous. V dropped 4 bases and J dropped 7 bases, with 17 bases sitting between them. The CDR3 totals 14 residues. CDR3 in DNA: TGTGCCAGCAGTTCAAGGGCTTCGGAGAGAGAGCAGTACTTC. This encodes CASSSRASEREQYF.

V is TRBV7-9 and J is TRBJ2-7; TRBD2 aligns across 8 bases. Germline V gene sequence: CDR1 SEHNR, CDR2 FQNEAQ (reference sequence). The V segment lost 5 bases and the J segment 7 bases; nucleotides outside the gene matches: 4. The CDR3 length is 12 residues. CDR3 sequence reads: CASSPGGEEQYF. The CDR3 nucleotides are TGTGCCAGCAGCCCCGGGGGGGAAGAGCAGTACTTC.

This chain links TRBV2 with TRBJ1-3, with D hard to call. Germline assignment: CDR1 SNHLY and CDR2 FYNNEI. The CDR3 loop spans 15 amino acids. The V end was cut by 2 bases, the J end by 2 bases, with 10 bases between. The CDR3 region is CASSELGGPGNTIYF. The CDR3 coding sequence is TGTGCCAGCAGTGAATTGGGAGGTCCTGGAAACACCATATATTTT.

V gene TRBV19 combines with J gene TRBJ2-5, with D uncertain. The germline V gene encodes CDR1 LNHDA and CDR2 SQIVND (reference sequence). V was shortened by 0 bases and J by 4 bases, with 12 bases between the two germline ends. CDR3 length: 15 residues. CDR3 region: CASSIDRWARETQYF. CDR3 in DNA: TGTGCCAGTAGTATAGATCGGTGGGCTAGAGAGACCCAGTACTTC. The full variable domain, rest sourced from reference TRBV19 and TRBJ2-5, is DGGITQSPKYLFRKEGQNVTLSCEQNLNHDAMYWYRQDPGQGLRLIYYSQIVNDFQKGDIAEGYSVSREKKESFPLTVTSAQKNPTAFYLCASSIDRWARETQYFGPGTRLLVL.

The V call is TRBV6-2 or TRBV6-3, the J call TRBJ1-3, with D perhaps TRBD1 (6 bases). Trimming removed 5 bases at V and 0 bases at J, with 17 bases between. This CDR3 region has 17 residues. The germline CDR1 and CDR2 sequences are MNHEY and SVGEGT. This chain's CDR3 is CASSLGQRYSSGNTIYF. The CDR3 DNA reads TGTGCCAGCAGTCTCGGACAGCGATACTCCTCTGGAAACACCATATATTTT.

The rearrangement uses TRBV6-6 and TRBJ2-5; the match to TRBD2 covers 8 bases. Unmatched junction bases numbered 10, after V lost 0 bases and J lost 4 bases. CDR1 is MNHNY, CDR2 SVGAGI, per germline (reference sequence). This CDR3 has 17 residues. CDR3 residues: CASSYSIIGGASETQYF. The CDR3 region has the DNA TGTGCCAGCAGTTACTCGATAATCGGGGGGGCCTCAGAGACCCAGTACTTC.

This clonotype was detected a few times. This chain uses TRBV27 with TRBJ1-4, with D unresolved. The CDR3 length is 14 residues. Germline CDR1 is MNHEY and CDR2 is SMNVEV (reference sequence). Trimming took 7 bases from V and 8 from J, leaving 17 bases between them. Written as DNA, the CDR3 is TGTGCCAGCAAGATTGGCCAGGATGTAGAAAAACTGTTTTTT. The encoded protein is CASKIGQDVEKLFF.

This chain connects TRBV7-6 to TRBJ2-1; D uncertain. In germline, CDR1 is SGHVS, CDR2 FNYEAQ. The CDR3 covers 16 residues. The V and J ends lost 4 bases and 0 bases respectively, with 13 bases between them. This CDR3 reads CASSSETYGSYNEQFF. The CDR3, as DNA: TGTGCCAGCAGCTCCGAGACTTACGGCTCCTACAATGAGCAGTTCTTC. Using reference TRBV7-6 and TRBJ2-1 for the parts outside the CDR3, the full variable domain is GAGVSQSPRYKVTKRGQDVALRCDPISGHVSLYWYRQALGQGPEFLTYFNYEAQQDKSGLPNDRFSAERPEGSISTLTIQRTEQRDSAMYRCASSSETYGSYNEQFFGPGTRLTVL.

The rearrangement uses TRBV27 and TRBJ2-7, with TRBD2 matching 8 bases. Trimming removed 3 bases from V and 6 bases from J; junction bases left unmatched: 10. This CDR3 region has 15 residues. Germline CDR1 and CDR2: MNHEY and SMNVEV (reference sequence). CDR3 DNA sequence: TGTGCCAGCAGTTTTACAGGGACCGGGGGGGGCGAGCAGTACTTC. This sequence encodes CASSFTGTGGGEQYF.

The chain recombines TRBV7-3 with TRBJ2-1; perhaps TRBD1 as D (6 bases). Per germline, CDR1 SGHTA and CDR2 FQGTGA. CDR3 length: 15 amino acids. V lost 4 bases and J lost 0, with 10 bases in between. CDR3 protein: CASSSWTDSYNEQFF. CDR3 DNA: TGTGCCAGCAGCTCCTGGACAGACTCCTACAATGAGCAGTTCTTC.

The CDR3: CAISEKTRKTQYF. For the CDR3, the DNA is TGTGCCATCAGTGAGAAAACAAGGAAGACCCAGTACTTC. This chain links TRBV10-3 with TRBJ2-5, with no clear D. Trimming pared 2 bases from V and 6 bases from J, leaving 10 bases between. Germline V gene lookup returns CDR1 ENHRY and CDR2 SYGVKD. The CDR3 contains 13 residues.

This clonotype has a handful of counts. DNA for the CDR3: TGTGCCAGCAGCTTAGGTGAGGGGGTCACAGATACGCAGTATTTT. Amino acid sequence: CASSLGEGVTDTQYF. The chain couples TRBV7-6 to TRBJ2-3, with a possible D match to TRBD1 (6 bases). The CDR3 has 15 amino acids. Trimming left V 1 base short and J 2 bases short, with 10 bases between. Germline values: CDR1 SGHVS, CDR2 FNYEAQ.

The J gene is TRBJ2-7, the V gene TRBV4-1; D is possibly TRBD2 (6 bases). Trimming shortened V by 1 base and J by 1 base, and 17 bases separated the two germline ends. Looked up from germline, CDR1 is MGHRA and CDR2 is YSYEKL. The length of the CDR3 is 17 residues. CDR3 coding DNA: TGCGCCAGCAGCCAAGTCGGCGGGCGGGACCCTTCCTACGAGCAGTACTTC. It specifies CASSQVGGRDPSYEQYF.

This clonotype was counted between two and nine times. The chain combines TRBV7-2 with TRBJ1-1, with D perhaps matching TRBD1 (6 bases). Germline loops: CDR1 SGHTA, CDR2 FQGNSA. The length of the CDR3 is 16 residues. The V gene lost 1 base and the J gene lost 1 base, with 13 bases spanning the gap. CDR3 region: CASSLGSGGPNTEAFF. CDR3 DNA sequence: TGTGCCAGCAGCTTAGGGTCTGGGGGGCCGAACACTGAAGCTTTCTTT.

This clonotype was counted only a few times. The chain uses TRBV4-1 and TRBJ1-1; D perhaps matches TRBD1 (5 bases). The CDR3 consists of 17 residues. The germline V and J ends were trimmed by 1 base and 1 base, with 16 bases remaining between them. Germline V gene lookup returns CDR1 MGHRA and CDR2 YSYEKL. CDR3 DNA: TGCGCCAGCAGCCAAGTTTGGACTGGGACCACGAACACTGAAGCTTTCTTT. Its translation: CASSQVWTGTTNTEAFF.

This clonotype was seen only a few times. The chain recombines TRBV27 with TRBJ1-2; the D is unclear. V lost 5 bases to trimming and J lost 4 bases, with 17 bases between them. This CDR3 contains 15 residues. Germline lookup yields CDR1 MNHEY and CDR2 SMNVEV (reference sequence). CDR3 region: CASSPLALAPYGYTF. As DNA, the CDR3 is TGTGCCAGCAGTCCTTTAGCGTTAGCTCCCTATGGCTACACCTTC.

This clonotype was observed at least ten times. The chain joins TRBV7-2 to TRBJ1-3; D remains unclear. V was shortened by 0 bases and J by 0 bases, with 6 bases between the two germline ends. The CDR3 consists of 15 residues. Germline CDR1 reads SGHTA; CDR2 reads FQGNSA. DNA for the CDR3: TGTGCCAGCAGCTTAGCGGTATCCTCTGGAAACACCATATATTTT. It codes for CASSLAVSSGNTIYF. The full variable domain, in which reference TRBV7-2 and TRBJ1-3 provide the parts outside the CDR3, is GAGVSQSPSNKVTEKGKDVELRCDPISGHTALYWYRQSLGQGLEFLIYFQGNSAPDKSGLPSDRFSAERTGGSVSTLTIQRTQQEDSAVYLCASSLAVSSGNTIYFGEGSWLTVV.

The table lists this clonotype with a few counts. The chain couples TRBV6-2 or TRBV6-3 to TRBJ2-1; D not certain. Germline CDR1 reads MNHEY; CDR2 reads SVGEGT. Trimming pared 8 bases from V and 9 bases from J, leaving 20 bases between. This CDR3 has 14 residues. The CDR3 nucleotides are TGTGCCAGCCAGGCAGTTACTGAATTAAGTGAGCAGTTCTTC. It yields the protein CASQAVTELSEQFF.

The chain has TRBV6-6 and TRBJ2-3; 7 positions match TRBD1. The germline V gene has CDR1 MNHNY and CDR2 SVGAGI (reference sequence). This CDR3 has 17 amino acids. The ends lost 2 bases at V and 5 bases at J; junction bases unmatched: 13. As DNA, the CDR3 is TGTGCCAGCAGTTACCAGCCGGGACAGATTCTGGAAGATACGCAGTATTTT. Amino acid sequence: CASSYQPGQILEDTQYF.

A single count supports this clonotype. This chain uses TRBV6-1 with TRBJ1-6; D perhaps matches TRBD1 (5 bases). The CDR3 contains 13 residues. Germline assignment: CDR1 MNHNS and CDR2 SASEGT. Trimming cost V 2 bases and J 15 bases, with 14 bases left between them. Here the CDR3 reads CASSEWGEGNLHF. The CDR3, as DNA: TGTGCCAGCAGTGAATGGGGGGAGGGAAACCTCCACTTT.

This clonotype was recorded at least ten times. The chain links TRBV6-5 to TRBJ1-1; 8 bases are a match to TRBD1. The CDR3 loop spans 14 amino acids. The germline V gene has CDR1 MNHEY and CDR2 SVGAGI. The V segment lost 4 bases and the J segment 4 bases; nucleotides outside the gene matches: 5. The CDR3, as DNA: TGTGCCAGCAGTTCCCAGACAGGGGTCACTGAAGCTTTCTTT. Translating it yields CASSSQTGVTEAFF.

This clonotype was seen only a few times. The chain uses TRBV7-9 and TRBJ2-5; D may be TRBD1 or TRBD2 (5 bases each). Germline assignment: CDR1 SEHNR and CDR2 FQNEAQ (reference sequence). This CDR3 is built from 14 residues. Trimming removed 4 bases from V and 1 base from J, with 10 bases in between. CDR3 residues: CASSYGTSQETQYF. The CDR3 coding sequence is TGTGCCAGCAGCTATGGGACGAGCCAAGAGACCCAGTACTTC.

This clonotype was seen a handful of times. The V call is TRBV7-6, the J call TRBJ2-2, with TRBD1 as a possible D gene (6 bases). CDR3 length equals 16 residues. V was trimmed by 2 bases and J by 4 bases, leaving 14 bases between them. The V gene's germline CDR1 is SGHVS and CDR2 FNYEAQ. CDR3 loop: CASSLIPGQITGELFF. CDR3 in DNA: TGTGCCAGCAGCTTAATCCCCGGACAGATCACCGGGGAGCTGTTTTTT.

This clonotype turned up a few times. This chain uses TRBV6-5 with TRBJ1-1; no clear D gene. This CDR3 contains 15 residues. Germline assignment: CDR1 MNHEY and CDR2 SVGAGI. V lost 3 bases, J lost 3 bases, and 14 bases lay in between. CDR3 amino acids: CASSYFNTLDTEAFF. The DNA of the CDR3 is TGTGCCAGCAGTTATTTTAACACCTTGGACACTGAAGCTTTCTTT.

This clonotype appeared many times. The chain is built from TRBV7-8 and TRBJ1-5; weak D call: TRBD1 (6 bases). Germline V gives CDR1 SGHVS, CDR2 FQNEAQ. V gave up 4 bases and J gave up 2 bases, with 18 bases separating them. This CDR3 contains 17 residues. The CDR3 sequence: CASSSLPTGLRNQPQHF. The CDR3 DNA reads TGTGCCAGCAGCTCTCTACCCACAGGGCTCCGCAATCAGCCCCAGCATTTT.

This clonotype turned up a few times. The chain carries TRBV7-6 and TRBJ2-7, with D perhaps matching TRBD1 (6 bases). This CDR3 comprises 15 residues. The germline V and J ends were trimmed by 5 bases and 0 bases, with 14 bases remaining between them. Germline V gene data show CDR1 as SGHVS and CDR2 as FNYEAQ. The CDR3 sequence: CASSQEDRFSYEQYV. The DNA of the CDR3 is TGTGCCAGCAGCCAAGAGGACAGATTCTCCTACGAGCAGTACGTC.